The present T cell receptor (beta chain) was sequenced within a study of early T cells in non-severe SARS-CoV-2 infection. Overall study: Sequencing targeted bulk RNA from unsorted whole blood, leaving chains unpaired. Findings and limits, study-wide: Private and CD4 specificities were missed by VDJdb matching, which favored anti-spike CD8 responses.

About this clonotype: Its antigen is as yet unknown.

J lost 6 bases, V lost 6 bases, and 7 bases had no gene match. Germline loops: CDR1 MNHEY, CDR2 SVGAGI. The CDR3 runs to 16 residues. The protocol attached unique molecular identifiers to individual cDNA molecules. TCRdb reanalysed the 5' RACE reads using MiXCR and keeps one entry per CDR3 protein. There are 80,000 to 95,000 distinct CDR3 sequences in the sample; roughly 13% occur only once, and about 1.4% lies in the top ten. Sequencing was carried out using whole blood. The receptor's source is an adult who was a healthcare worker with PCR-confirmed SARS-CoV-2 infection or an uninfected control (not recorded which). The gene calls are TRBV6-5 and TRBJ2-1; 14 bases are shared with TRBD2. The CDR3: CASRGGLAGDLNEQFF. CDR3 nucleotide sequence: TGTGCCAGCAGAGGGGGACTAGCGGGGGATCTCAATGAGCAGTTCTTC.